Below, one T cell receptor (beta chain) is given with its context. The antigen it recognizes is unknown. Base qualities are not provided; no much larger clone lies one nucleotide away. The data are from a study of Graves' ophthalmopathy and Graves' hyperthyroidism (dated by TCRdb to the late 2010s). For the study in its entirety: Peripheral blood was collected before any treatment was given, at the time of initial diagnosis. The study used TCR beta repertoire signatures to distinguish Graves' ophthalmopathy from Graves' hyperthyroidism and to predict progression to ophthalmopathy. In total, under 150 blood samples were TCR-sequenced: 40 to 45 ophthalmopathy, some 75 hyperthyroidism and roughly 17 hyperthyroidism-to-ophthalmopathy patients. To explore V-J signatures that distinguish ophthalmopathy from hyperthyroidism, a discovery set of about a hundred patients was enrolled, made up of under 50 with ophthalmopathy and fewer than 60 with stable hyperthyroidism. T-cell repertoires of thyroid tissue and blood were compared in 5 or 6 hyperthyroidism patients. An independent validation cohort comprised some 19 hyperthyroidism patients and roughly 15 patients who later progressed from hyperthyroidism to ophthalmopathy. Once sampling was done, hyperthyroidism patients were given methimazole at a starting dose of 30 mg daily, while ophthalmopathy patients were given high-dose intravenous methylprednisolone.

The ophthalmopathy patients had moderately to severely active disease, with a Clinical Activity Score of 3 or higher, a NOSPECS grade of 4 or higher, and a disease duration of less than 3 months. Patients were excluded if they had other autoimmune diseases, uncontrolled infections, pregnancy or lactation. Clinical symptoms, serum thyroxine, TRAb, thyroid ultrasound and orbital computed tomography formed the basis of the diagnosis. Ficoll-Paque density gradient centrifugation was used to isolate PBMCs from about 10 ml of fresh peripheral blood. Total RNA was extracted using Trizol reagent, and RNA quality was checked on an Agilent 2100 Bioanalyzer. For repertoire sequencing, TCR beta CDR3 regions were amplified from RNA transcripts. The first round of RT-PCR was done with HTBI primers and the Qiagen OneStep RT-PCR kit, and was followed by a second round of multiplex PCR, then size selection and purification. Sequencing of the libraries was carried out on an Illumina HiSeq2000 in paired-end mode with 100 bp reads. Processing in the source paper ran as follows. SOAPnuke was used for read processing, and reads with adapters, uncalled bases, a mean Phred below 15, or no exact constant-primer or identifier match were discarded. COPE v1.2.5 was used to merge high-quality paired reads. Clonotypes were defined as unique nucleotide sequences and were aligned to IMGT TRB V, D and J references using MiTCR v1.1. Only V-J combinations with frequency above 0.0001 were analysed, covering over 99% of repertoires. For each V-J combination, a TCR clonal expansion and chaos score was defined as F50 clonal expansion divided by the chaos observed in the TCRdist matrix. Welch's t-statistics and random forest were used to reduce the features to roughly 14 V-J combinations, which were then used as input to a naive Bayes classifier. Thyroid-blood repertoire similarity was quantified with the Morisita-Horn index. TCRdb handled the public reads itself, with Q25 trimming in fastp and clone calling in MiXCR, and kept productive beta chains. Every entry covers one CDR3 protein and lists the most common genes and DNA from its rows. The V and J calls were determined by TCRdb, not by the authors. The table for this sample lists about 700,000 distinct CDR3 sequences; about 40% of them were counted only once. In total, the top ten clones hold 3% to 4% of the sample.

Study-level results and caveats: Sample size was not predetermined statistically, and investigators were not blinded to group allocation. In validation, the model predicted ophthalmopathy progression with about 70% sensitivity and approximately 78% specificity; roughly 12 predicted patients were CT-confirmed with GO in a median of approximately 6.2 months. Most expanded thyroid clonotypes with frequency above 0.001 were also detected in blood, suggesting blood repertoires may reflect the thyroid immune response. In cross-validation, the 13-signature model distinguished ophthalmopathy from stable hyperthyroidism with approximately 88% sensitivity and about 84% specificity, and in the test set the corresponding values were roughly 80% and 76%.

Sequencing was performed on peripheral blood. The origin of this receptor is an adult man with Graves' ophthalmopathy.

The nucleotide sequence reads TGCAGAGCAGGACTACCTGGGGATACGCAGTATTTT. It translates as CRAGLPGDTQYF. This chain joins TRBV29-1 to TRBJ2-3, with a tentative D gene TRBD2 over 6 matching bases. The CDR1 and CDR2 encoded by the germline V gene are SQVTM and ANQGSEA. From the cysteine up to the phenylalanine, the CDR3 has a length of 12 residues. Of the read, only the CDR3 DNA is kept; its 36 bases are in frame from base 1.